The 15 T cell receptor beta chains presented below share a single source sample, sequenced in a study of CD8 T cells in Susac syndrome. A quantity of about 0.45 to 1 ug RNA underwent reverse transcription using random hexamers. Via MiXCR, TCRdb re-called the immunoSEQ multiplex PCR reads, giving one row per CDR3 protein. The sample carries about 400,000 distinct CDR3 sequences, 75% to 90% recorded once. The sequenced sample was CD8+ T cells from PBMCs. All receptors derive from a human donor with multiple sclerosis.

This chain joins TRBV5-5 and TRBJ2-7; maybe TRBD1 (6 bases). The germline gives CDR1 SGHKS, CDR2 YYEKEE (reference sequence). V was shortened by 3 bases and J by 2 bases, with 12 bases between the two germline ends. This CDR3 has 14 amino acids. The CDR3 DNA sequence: TGTGCCAGCAGCTGGACAGACACAACCTACGAGCAGTACTTC. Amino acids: CASSWTDTTYEQYF. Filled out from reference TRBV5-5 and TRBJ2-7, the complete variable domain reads DAGVTQSPTHLIKTRGQQVTLRCSPISGHKSVSWYQQVLGQGPQFIFQYYEKEERGRGNFPDRFSARQFPNYSSELNVNALLLGDSALYLCASSWTDTTYEQYFGPGTRLTVT.

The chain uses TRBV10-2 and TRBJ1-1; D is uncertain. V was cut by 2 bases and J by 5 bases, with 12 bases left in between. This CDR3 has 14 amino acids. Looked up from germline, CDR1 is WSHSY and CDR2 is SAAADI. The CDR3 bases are TGCGCCAGCAGTGAGGCGATGGGGTGGACTGAAGCTTTCTTT. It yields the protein CASSEAMGWTEAFF.

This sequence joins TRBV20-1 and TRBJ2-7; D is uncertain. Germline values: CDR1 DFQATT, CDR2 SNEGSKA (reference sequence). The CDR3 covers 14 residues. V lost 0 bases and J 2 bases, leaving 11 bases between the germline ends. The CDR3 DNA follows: TGCAGTGCTAGAGATGTGGAAACAGCCTACGAGCAGTACTTC. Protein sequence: CSARDVETAYEQYF.

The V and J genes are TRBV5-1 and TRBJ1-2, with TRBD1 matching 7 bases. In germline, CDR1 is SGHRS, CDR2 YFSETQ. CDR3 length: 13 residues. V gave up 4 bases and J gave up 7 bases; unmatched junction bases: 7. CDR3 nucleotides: TGCGCCAGCAGCACAGCAGGGGGACGTGGCTACACCTTC. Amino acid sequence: CASSTAGGRGYTF.

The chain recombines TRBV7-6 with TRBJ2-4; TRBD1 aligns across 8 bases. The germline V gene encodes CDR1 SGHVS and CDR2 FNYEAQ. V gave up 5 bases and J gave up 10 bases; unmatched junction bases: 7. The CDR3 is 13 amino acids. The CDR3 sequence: CASSLGQGQIQYF. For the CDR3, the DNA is TGTGCCAGCAGCCTCGGACAGGGCCAGATTCAGTACTTC.

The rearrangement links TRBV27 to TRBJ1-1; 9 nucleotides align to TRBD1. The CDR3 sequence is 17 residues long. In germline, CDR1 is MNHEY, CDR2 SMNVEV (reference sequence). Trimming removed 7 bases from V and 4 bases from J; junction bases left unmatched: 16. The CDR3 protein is CASNPAGTGPLGTEAFF. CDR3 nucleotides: TGTGCCAGCAACCCCGCCGGGACAGGGCCCCTGGGCACTGAAGCTTTCTTT.

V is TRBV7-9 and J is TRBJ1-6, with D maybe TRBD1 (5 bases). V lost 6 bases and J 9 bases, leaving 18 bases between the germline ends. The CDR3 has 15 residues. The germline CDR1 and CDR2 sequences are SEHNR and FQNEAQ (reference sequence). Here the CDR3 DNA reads TGTGCCAGCAGTGCTTGGGAGCAGGGTGGTTCACCCCTCCACTTT. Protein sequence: CASSAWEQGGSPLHF.

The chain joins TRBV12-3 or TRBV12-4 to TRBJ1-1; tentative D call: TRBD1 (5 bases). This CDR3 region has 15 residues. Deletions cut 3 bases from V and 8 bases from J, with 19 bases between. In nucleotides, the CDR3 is TGTGCCAGCAGTTTTAAAACCGGGACCCCGATCGAAGCTTTCTTT. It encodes CASSFKTGTPIEAFF.

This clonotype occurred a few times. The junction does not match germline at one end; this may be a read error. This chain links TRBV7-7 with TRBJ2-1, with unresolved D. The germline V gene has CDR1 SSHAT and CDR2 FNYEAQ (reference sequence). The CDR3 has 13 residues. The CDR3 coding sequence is TGTGCTAGCAGCTTAGATCCCAACAATGAGCAGTTCTTC. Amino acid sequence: CASSLDPNNEQFF.

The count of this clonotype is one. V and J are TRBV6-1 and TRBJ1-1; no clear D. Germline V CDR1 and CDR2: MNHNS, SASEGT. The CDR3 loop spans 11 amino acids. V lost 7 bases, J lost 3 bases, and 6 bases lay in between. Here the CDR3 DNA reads TGTGCCAGCAAGGTACACACTGAAGCTTTCTTT. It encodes CASKVHTEAFF.

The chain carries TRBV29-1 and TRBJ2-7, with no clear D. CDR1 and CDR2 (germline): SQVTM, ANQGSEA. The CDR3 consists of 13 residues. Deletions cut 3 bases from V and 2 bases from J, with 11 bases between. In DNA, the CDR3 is TGCAGCGTTGAGGTTGAGGCAGCCTACGAGCAGTACTTC. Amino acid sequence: CSVEVEAAYEQYF.

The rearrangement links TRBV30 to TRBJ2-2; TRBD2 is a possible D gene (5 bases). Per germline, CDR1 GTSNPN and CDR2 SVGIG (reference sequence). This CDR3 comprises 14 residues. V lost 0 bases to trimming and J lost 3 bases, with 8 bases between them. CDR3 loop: CAWSVLADTGELFF. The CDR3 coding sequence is TGTGCCTGGAGTGTTCTAGCCGACACCGGGGAGCTGTTTTTT.

This CDR3 is CASSLFPLSGTGMGQPQHF. The CDR3 DNA sequence: TGTGCCAGCAGTTTATTTCCCCTATCCGGGACAGGGATGGGTCAGCCCCAGCATTTT. The chain couples TRBV28 to TRBJ1-5; TRBD1 agrees at 9 bases. CDR3 size: 19 residues. Looked up from germline, CDR1 is MDHEN and CDR2 is SYDVKM. V shed 1 base, J shed 6 bases, and the junction held 16 bases outside the gene matches.

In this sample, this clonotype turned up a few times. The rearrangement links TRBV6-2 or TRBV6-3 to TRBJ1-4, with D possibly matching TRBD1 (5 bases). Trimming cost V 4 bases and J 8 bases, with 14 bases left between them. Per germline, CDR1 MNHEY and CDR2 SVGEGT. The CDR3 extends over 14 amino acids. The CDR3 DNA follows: TGTGCCAGCAGTTTCCGGGACGGCGAGGAAAAACTGTTTTTT. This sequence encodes CASSFRDGEEKLFF.

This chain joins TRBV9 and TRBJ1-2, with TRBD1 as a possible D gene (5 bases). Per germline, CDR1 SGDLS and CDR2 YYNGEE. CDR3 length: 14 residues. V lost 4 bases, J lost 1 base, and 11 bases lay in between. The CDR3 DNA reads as TGTGCCAGCAGCATGGGACTCCTTAACTATGGCTACACCTTC. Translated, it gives CASSMGLLNYGYTF.